Listed below are T cell receptor beta chains from one sample, sequenced in a study of cytomegalovirus exposure and HLA in healthy donors. Repertoires were generated with immunoSEQ multiplex PCR, while TCRdb's copy carries only in-frame clones and drops some. Here the sample table reports 140,000 to 150,000 clones. Input material: PBMCs. The receptors derive from a woman between 45 and 65 years old in good health and CMV-seronegative. The CDR3 runs from the conserved cysteine through the conserved F or W. The order of the fields is D gene, CDR3 length, V gene, J gene, CDR3 DNA, CDR3 protein. D genes are given only for firm matches.

TRBD1,15,TRBV9,TRBJ1-2,TGTGCCAGCAGCGTCCAGGGGGCAATCTATGATGGCTACACCTTC,CASSVQGAIYDGYTF
-,15,TRBV19,TRBJ2-2,TGTGCCAGTAGTATCGGGACAAGGGGCACCGGGGAGCTGTTTTTT,CASSIGTRGTGELFF
TRBD1,12,TRBV6-5,TRBJ2-7,TGTGCCAGCGCCAGGACAGGGAACGAGCAGTACTTC,CASARTGNEQYF
-,13,TRBV19,TRBJ1-1,TGTGCCAGTAGTATAGATCGGGACACTGAAGCTTTCTTT,CASSIDRDTEAFF
TRBD1,15,TRBV5-1,TRBJ2-7,TGCGCCAGCAGCGGCGGACAGGGGGTCGCCTACGAGCAGTACTTC,CASSGGQGVAYEQYF
-,14,TRBV28,TRBJ2-7,TGTGCCAGCAGTCCGGGACAACTTCTCGACGAGCAGTACTTC,CASSPGQLLDEQYF
TRBD2,14,TRBV5-1,TRBJ2-1,TGCGCCAGCGTAAGGGAGGCTAGCGGGGATGAGCAGTTCTTC,CASVREASGDEQFF
TRBD2,16,TRBV7-3,TRBJ2-3,TGTGCCAGCAGCACCGCGACTAGCGGGAGGCTAGATACGCAGTATTTT,CASSTATSGRLDTQYF
TRBD1,16,TRBV7-2,TRBJ2-2,TGTGCCAGCAGGACCTCCGGGACAGGGAACACCGGGGAGCTGTTTTTT,CASRTSGTGNTGELFF
-,13,TRBV11-2,TRBJ1-1,TGTGCCAGCAGCTTCCTGTGGAACACTGAAGCTTTCTTT,CASSFLWNTEAFF
TRBD2,14,TRBV4-1,TRBJ2-2,TGCGCCAGCAGCCCTGGGGGGGGCACCGGGGAGCTGTTTTTT,CASSPGGGTGELFF
TRBD2,15,TRBV7-3,TRBJ2-3,TGTGCCAGCAGCCGGACTAGCGGGAAGGGAGATACGCAGTATTTT,CASSRTSGKGDTQYF
-,15,TRBV7-8,TRBJ1-6,TGTGCCAGCAGCCCCGACCGCGGGGTGGGTTCACCCCTCCACTTT,CASSPDRGVGSPLHF
-,14,TRBV19,TRBJ1-1,TGTGCCAGCCGGAGGATGGCTATAAACACTGAAGCTTTCTTT,CASRRMAINTEAFF
TRBD2,14,TRBV7-8,TRBJ2-1,TGTGCCAGCAGCTTAGTCGGGCTAGCGGATGAGCAGTTCTTC,CASSLVGLADEQFF
-,15,TRBV4-2,TRBJ2-5,TGTGCCAGCAGCCAAGAATCGAACAGGGAAGAGACCCAGTACTTC,CASSQESNREETQYF
TRBD1,16,TRBV5-6,TRBJ1-5,TGTGCCAGCAGCTTGAAGCAGGGGGAGACCAATCAGCCCCAGCATTTT,CASSLKQGETNQPQHF
-,13,TRBV11-2,TRBJ1-1,TGTGCCAGCAGCAAGGGAGGTCGGACTGAAGCTTTCTTT,CASSKGGRTEAFF
TRBD1,13,TRBV5-1,TRBJ2-7,TGCGCCAGCAGCCCCATGGGACAGCACGAGCAGTACTTC,CASSPMGQHEQYF
-,12,TRBV5-6,TRBJ1-2,TGTGCCAGCAGTATCCGGGAGGAGGGCTACACCTTC,CASSIREEGYTF
-,14,TRBV5-6,TRBJ1-2,TGTGCCAGCAGTGGGCAACTTGGTGACTATGGCTACACCTTC,CASSGQLGDYGYTF
TRBD1,14,TRBV5-1,TRBJ1-1,TGCGCCAGCAGCTCCACAGGGGCTGACACTGAAGCTTTCTTT,CASSSTGADTEAFF
-,14,TRBV10-3,TRBJ2-7,TGTGCCATCAGTGCCGACTCCACTAGTAACGAGCAGTACTTC,CAISADSTSNEQYF
TRBD2,14,TRBV18,TRBJ2-5,TGTGCCAGCTCACCAACTAGCGGTCAAGAGACCCAGTACTTC,CASSPTSGQETQYF
-,15,TRBV28,TRBJ1-1,TGTGCCAGCAGTTTAATCGCAGGGTTGGGTGCTGAAGCTTTCTTT,CASSLIAGLGAEAFF
TRBD1,18,TRBV9,TRBJ1-6,TGTGCCAGCAGCCCTTATAGCGCGACAGGGGGAAGGGGATCACCCCTCCACTTT,CASSPYSATGGRGSPLHF
-,16,TRBV6-1,TRBJ1-1,TGTGCCAGCAGTGAAGCGTGGGAGGGTAGGAACACTGAAGCTTTCTTT,CASSEAWEGRNTEAFF
-,15,TRBV4-1,TRBJ1-2,TGCGCCAGCAGCCAGGCCGGACTGCCCAACTATGGCTACACCTTC,CASSQAGLPNYGYTF
TRBD2,16,TRBV5-4,TRBJ2-7,TGTGCCAGCAGCACCTATAGCGGGGAGAGCTCCTACGAGCAGTACTTC,CASSTYSGESSYEQYF
TRBD1,15,TRBV11-2,TRBJ2-5,TGTGCCAGCAGCTTAAGGACAGGAGGACAAGAGACCCAGTACTTC,CASSLRTGGQETQYF
-,15,TRBV5-4,TRBJ2-7,TGTGCCAGCAGCTCTCGGGACTTGACTCCCTACGAGCAGTACTTC,CASSSRDLTPYEQYF
-,14,TRBV30,TRBJ2-3,TGTGCCTGGATCCGAGGATTTAGCACAGATACGCAGTATTTT,CAWIRGFSTDTQYF
-,15,TRBV27,TRBJ2-7,TGTGCCAGCAGTTTGAGTCACCTGAGCTCCTACGAGCAGTACTTC,CASSLSHLSSYEQYF
TRBD2,18,TRBV4-2,TRBJ2-1,TGTGCCAGCAGCCAAGATTTATTCAGGGCTAGCGGATACAATGAGCAGTTCTTC,CASSQDLFRASGYNEQFF
TRBD2,18,TRBV27,TRBJ2-2,TGTGCCAGCAGAAGAAGCACCCCCTCGCGGGAGGGGACCGGGGAGCTGTTTTTT,CASRRSTPSREGTGELFF
TRBD1,14,TRBV2,TRBJ1-2,TGTGCCAGCCCTCGTCCCGGGACAGTCTATGGCTACACCTTC,CASPRPGTVYGYTF
TRBD1,16,TRBV9,TRBJ2-7,TGTGCCAGCAGCGTGGGCGCCGGGACAGGGTCCTACGAGCAGTACTTC,CASSVGAGTGSYEQYF
-,14,TRBV2,TRBJ1-3,TGTGCCAGCAGGATGGACAGCTCTGGAAACACCATATATTTT,CASRMDSSGNTIYF
TRBD2,14,TRBV4-1,TRBJ2-5,TGCGCCAGCAGTCTAGCTTTCGGGAGGGAGACCCAGTACTTC,CASSLAFGRETQYF
TRBD1,14,TRBV6-5,TRBJ1-2,TGTGCCAGCAGGGGACAGGGGTTCAACTATGGCTACACCTTC,CASRGQGFNYGYTF
TRBD1,15,TRBV13,TRBJ2-1,TGTGCCAGCAGCTTTCCTACAGGGGGATCGAATGAGCAGTTCTTC,CASSFPTGGSNEQFF
TRBD2,16,TRBV18,TRBJ2-7,TGTGCCAGCTCACCACCGTCTAGCGGAGCTACCTACGAGCAGTACTTC,CASSPPSSGATYEQYF
TRBD2,13,TRBV6-5,TRBJ2-1,TGTGCCAGCAGTCAAGGACTAGCGGGAGTCTGTTTCTTC,CASSQGLAGVCFF
-,13,TRBV28,TRBJ1-6,TGTGCCAGCACCCTTCAGAACCCCCGAGGCCTCCACTTT,CASTLQNPRGLHF
-,17,TRBV6-1,TRBJ2-2,TGTGCCAGCAGTGAACCGCGTCAGTTGGGCGTCACCGGGGAGCTGTTTTTT,CASSEPRQLGVTGELFF
-,14,TRBV18,TRBJ1-1,TGTGCCAGCTCACCTAATAATCAGGGCACTGAAGCTTTCTTT,CASSPNNQGTEAFF
TRBD2,13,TRBV30,TRBJ2-7,TGTGCCTGGAGCGGGAGGGGCGAGAATTTCCAGTACTTC,CAWSGRGENFQYF
-,13,TRBV9,TRBJ2-7,TGTGCCAGCAGCGTAAACACCGCCTACGAGCAGTACTTC,CASSVNTAYEQYF
TRBD1,14,TRBV27,TRBJ1-2,TGTGCCAGCAGTCCCCGGGACAGAGACTATGGCTACACCTTC,CASSPRDRDYGYTF
TRBD1,14,TRBV28,TRBJ2-7,TGTGCCAGCACCACGACAGGGAATCTGTACGAGCAGTACTTC,CASTTTGNLYEQYF
-,12,TRBV5-6,TRBJ2-2,TGTGCCAGCAGCCCTTTATCCGGGGAGCTGTTTTTT,CASSPLSGELFF
TRBD1,16,TRBV4-3,TRBJ2-7,TGCGCCAGCAGCCCCGACCAGGGACAGGGTAAAGGGGAGCAGTACTTC,CASSPDQGQGKGEQYF
-,17,TRBV15,TRBJ2-7,TGTGCCACCAGCAGAGACCCCGGACAGACCAGCTTTGCCGAGCAGTACTTC,CATSRDPGQTSFAEQYF
-,15,TRBV28,TRBJ2-1,TGTGCCAGCAGTAACCCGCAGGACTCCTACAATGAGCAGTTCTTC,CASSNPQDSYNEQFF
TRBD1,14,TRBV30,TRBJ1-2,TGTGCCTGGAGCCCGGGACAGGGCCCCGGTGGCTACACCTTC,CAWSPGQGPGGYTF